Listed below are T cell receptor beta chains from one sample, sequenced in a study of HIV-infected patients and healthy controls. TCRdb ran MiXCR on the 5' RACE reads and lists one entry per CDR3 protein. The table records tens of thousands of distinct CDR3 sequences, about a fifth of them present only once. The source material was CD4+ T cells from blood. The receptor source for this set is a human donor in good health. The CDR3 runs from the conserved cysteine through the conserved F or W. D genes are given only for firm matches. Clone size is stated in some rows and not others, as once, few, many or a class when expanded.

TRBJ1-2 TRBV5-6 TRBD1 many CASSLPPGQGTYGYTF TGTGCCAGCAGCCTACCCCCGGGACAGGGGACCTATGGCTACACCTTC
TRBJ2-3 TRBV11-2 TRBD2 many CASRRFGAGEEDTQYF TGTGCCAGCAGGAGGTTCGGGGCGGGAGAAGAAGATACGCAGTATTTT
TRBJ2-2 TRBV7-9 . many CASSLGLHTGELFF TGTGCCAGCAGCTTAGGTCTCCACACCGGGGAGCTGTTTTTT
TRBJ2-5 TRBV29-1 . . CSVVWGLYFQETQYF TGCAGCGTTGTTTGGGGACTCTACTTTCAAGAGACCCAGTACTTC
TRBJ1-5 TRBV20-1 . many CSARDSRRRTEANQPQHF TGCAGTGCTAGAGATTCTCGGCGTAGGACAGAAGCTAATCAGCCCCAGCATTTT
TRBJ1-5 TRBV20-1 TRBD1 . CSAREVGTGGWSQPQHF TGCAGTGCTAGGGAAGTCGGGACAGGGGGTTGGTCTCAGCCCCAGCATTTT
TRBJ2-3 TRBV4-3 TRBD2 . CASSQDLFSLAGATDTQYF TGCGCCAGCAGCCAAGATCTTTTTAGCCTAGCGGGGGCCACAGATACGCAGTATTTT
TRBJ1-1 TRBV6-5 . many CASRRVLNTEAFF TGTGCCAGCAGACGGGTCTTGAACACTGAAGCTTTCTTT
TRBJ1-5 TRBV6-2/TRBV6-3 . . CASSYVGISNQPQHF TGTGCCAGCAGTTACGTCGGAATTAGCAATCAGCCCCAGCATTTT
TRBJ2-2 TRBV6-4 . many CARMGTDTGELFF TGTGCCAGGATGGGCACCGACACCGGGGAGCTGTTTTTT
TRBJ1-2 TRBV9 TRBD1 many CASSVARQGIYGYTF TGTGCCAGCAGCGTAGCTAGACAGGGGATCTATGGCTACACCTTC
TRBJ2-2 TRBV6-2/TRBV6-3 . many CASKVGGARNTGELFF TGTGCCAGCAAGGTCGGAGGGGCAAGGAACACCGGGGAGCTGTTTTTT
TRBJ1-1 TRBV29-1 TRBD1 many CSVNRGRTEAFF TGCAGCGTAAACAGGGGGCGAACTGAAGCTTTCTTT
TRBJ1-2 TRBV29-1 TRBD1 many CSVLTGGYGYTF TGCAGCGTCTTAACAGGGGGCTATGGCTACACCTTC
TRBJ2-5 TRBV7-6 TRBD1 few CASSSTGEETQYF TGTGCCAGCAGCTCGACAGGGGAAGAGACCCAGTACTTC
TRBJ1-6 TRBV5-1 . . CASSLAFGASSPLHF TGCGCCAGCAGCTTGGCCTTTGGAGCGAGTTCACCCCTCCACTTT
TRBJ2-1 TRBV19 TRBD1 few CASTRQGESYNEQFF TGTGCCAGTACCCGACAGGGTGAATCCTACAATGAGCAGTTCTTC
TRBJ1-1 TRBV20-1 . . CSARGVEAFF TGCAGTGCTAGGGGGGTCGAAGCTTTCTTT
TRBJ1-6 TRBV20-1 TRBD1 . CSVPGQGNSPLHF TGCAGTGTCCCGGGACAGGGTAATTCACCCCTCCACTTT
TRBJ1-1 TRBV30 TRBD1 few CAWSKGQGEAFF TGTGCCTGGAGTAAGGGACAGGGTGAAGCTTTCTTT
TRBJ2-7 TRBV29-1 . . CSVAGTYEQYF TGCAGCGTTGCTGGGACCTACGAGCAGTACTTC
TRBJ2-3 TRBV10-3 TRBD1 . CAISGQGADTQYF TGTGCCATCAGTGGTCAGGGGGCAGATACGCAGTATTTT
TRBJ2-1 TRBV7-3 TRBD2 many CASSLTGRGNEQFF TGTGCCAGCAGCTTAACTGGGAGGGGCAATGAGCAGTTCTTC
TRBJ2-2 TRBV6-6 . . CASSYGLTNTGELFF TGTGCCAGCAGTTACGGACTAACGAACACCGGGGAGCTGTTTTTT
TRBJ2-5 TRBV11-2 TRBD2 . CASSLARSGGQETQYF TGTGCCAGCAGCTTAGCCAGAAGCGGGGGCCAAGAGACCCAGTACTTC
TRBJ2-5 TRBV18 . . CASSPPGPQETQYF TGTGCCAGCTCACCTCCGGGACCACAAGAGACCCAGTACTTC
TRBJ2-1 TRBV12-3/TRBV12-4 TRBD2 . CASSLRRTSGGPDNEQFF TGTGCCAGCAGTTTAAGGCGCACTAGCGGGGGGCCGGACAATGAGCAGTTCTTC
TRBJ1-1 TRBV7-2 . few CASSLVGARAGTEAFF TGTGCCAGCAGCTTAGTCGGGGCCAGGGCTGGAACTGAAGCTTTCTTT
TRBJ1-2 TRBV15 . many CATSREQLQSNYGYTF TGTGCCACCAGCAGAGAACAGCTACAATCTAACTATGGCTACACCTTC
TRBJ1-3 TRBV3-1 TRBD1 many CASSQDRRHGTGRNTIYF TGTGCCAGCAGCCAAGATCGTCGACACGGGACAGGGAGAAACACCATATATTTT
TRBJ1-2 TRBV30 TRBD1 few CAWSRDRGPYGYTF TGTGCCTGGAGCCGGGACAGGGGACCCTATGGCTACACCTTC
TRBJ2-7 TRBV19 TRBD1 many CASNPQGAYEQYF TGTGCCAGTAACCCACAGGGGGCTTACGAGCAGTACTTC
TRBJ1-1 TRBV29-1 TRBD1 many CSVKVKTGYTEAFF TGCAGCGTTAAAGTCAAGACAGGGTACACTGAAGCTTTCTTT
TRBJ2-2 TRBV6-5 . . CAVGRQLNTGELFF TGTGCCGTTGGGAGACAGCTGAACACCGGGGAGCTGTTTTTT
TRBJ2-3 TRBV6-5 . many CASSLSGTSSNRLAQYF TGTGCCAGCAGTCTTTCCGGGACATCCTCCAATAGATTGGCGCAGTATTTT
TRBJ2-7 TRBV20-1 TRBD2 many CSARGGTTSGAEQYF TGCAGTGCTAGAGGGGGAACGACTAGCGGGGCCGAGCAGTACTTC
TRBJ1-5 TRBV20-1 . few CSARQGDQPQHF TGCAGTGCTAGACAGGGAGATCAGCCCCAGCATTTT
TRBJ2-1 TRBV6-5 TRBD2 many CAVSSGSRYEQFF TGTGCTGTGAGTAGCGGGAGTAGGTATGAGCAGTTCTTC
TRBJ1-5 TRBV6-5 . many CASSYARGGNQPQHF TGTGCCAGCAGTTACGCCCGAGGCGGCAATCAGCCCCAGCATTTT
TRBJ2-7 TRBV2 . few CASRRDGPYEQYF TGTGCCAGTCGGAGGGACGGCCCCTACGAGCAGTACTTC
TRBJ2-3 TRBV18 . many CASSPPQGTDTQYF TGTGCCAGCTCACCACCACAGGGCACAGATACGCAGTATTTT
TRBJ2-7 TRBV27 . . CASSLFGGPGEQYF TGTGCCAGCAGTTTATTCGGCGGGCCGGGCGAGCAGTACTTC
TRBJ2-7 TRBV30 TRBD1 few CAWIGTGTYEQYF TGTGCCTGGATAGGGACAGGAACCTACGAGCAGTACTTC
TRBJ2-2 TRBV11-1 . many CASRRTVNTGELFF TGTGCCAGCAGAAGGACAGTGAACACCGGGGAGCTGTTTTTT
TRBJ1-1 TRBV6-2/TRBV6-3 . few CASSSRPRVGDTEAFF TGTGCCAGCAGTTCGCGTCCAAGGGTCGGGGACACTGAAGCTTTCTTT
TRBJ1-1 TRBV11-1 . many CASSLGTYQRAFF TGTGCCAGCAGCTTAGGGACCTACCAGCGGGCTTTCTTT
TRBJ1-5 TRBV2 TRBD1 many CASSSQGRDQPQHF TGTGCCAGCAGCTCACAGGGGAGGGATCAGCCCCAGCATTTT
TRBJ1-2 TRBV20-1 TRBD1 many CSAAGTGADGYTF TGCAGTGCAGCCGGGACAGGGGCCGATGGCTACACCTTC
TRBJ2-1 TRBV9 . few CASSVLERGSYNEQFF TGTGCCAGCAGCGTACTCGAGCGCGGCTCCTACAATGAGCAGTTCTTC
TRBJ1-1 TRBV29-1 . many CSADRSDTEAFF TGCAGCGCTGACAGGTCGGACACTGAAGCTTTCTTT
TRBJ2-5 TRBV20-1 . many CSATGGGPQETQYF TGCAGTGCTACAGGAGGGGGCCCACAAGAGACCCAGTACTTC
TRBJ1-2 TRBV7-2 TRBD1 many CASSLRTGRYGYTF TGTGCCAGCAGCTTGCGGACAGGGCGCTATGGCTACACCTTC
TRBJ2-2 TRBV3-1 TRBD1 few CASSHRSGQGIVRTGELFF TGTGCCAGCAGCCATCGTTCGGGACAGGGGATTGTAAGGACCGGGGAGCTGTTTTTT
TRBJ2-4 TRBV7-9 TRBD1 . CASSLGTGDVAKNIQYF TGTGCCAGCAGCTTAGGGACAGGCGACGTAGCCAAAAACATTCAGTACTTC
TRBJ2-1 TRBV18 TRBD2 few CASSPPGGSYNEQFF TGTGCCAGCTCACCCCCGGGGGGATCCTACAATGAGCAGTTCTTC
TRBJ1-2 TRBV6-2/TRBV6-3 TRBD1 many CATNNGQVGGYTF TGTGCCACCAACAATGGACAGGTTGGCGGCTACACCTTC
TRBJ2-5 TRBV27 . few CASSHNIFTVWETQYF TGTGCCAGCAGTCATAACATTTTCACAGTTTGGGAGACCCAGTACTTC
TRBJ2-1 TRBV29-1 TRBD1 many CSVPQADRGIDEQFF TGCAGCGTTCCCCAAGCGGACAGGGGAATCGATGAGCAGTTCTTC
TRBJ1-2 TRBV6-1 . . CASPGQAYGYTF TGTGCCAGCCCGGGACAAGCCTATGGCTACACCTTC